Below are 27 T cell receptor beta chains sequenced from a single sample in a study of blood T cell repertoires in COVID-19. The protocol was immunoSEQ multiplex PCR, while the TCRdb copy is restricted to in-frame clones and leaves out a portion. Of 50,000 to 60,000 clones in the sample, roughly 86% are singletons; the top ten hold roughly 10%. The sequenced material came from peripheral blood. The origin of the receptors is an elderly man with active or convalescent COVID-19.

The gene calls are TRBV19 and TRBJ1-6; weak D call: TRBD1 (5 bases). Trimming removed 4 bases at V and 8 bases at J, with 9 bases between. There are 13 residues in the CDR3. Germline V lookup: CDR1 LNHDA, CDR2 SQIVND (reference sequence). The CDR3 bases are TGTGCCAGTAGTAACGGGGGAGATTCACCCCTCCACTTT. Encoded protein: CASSNGGDSPLHF. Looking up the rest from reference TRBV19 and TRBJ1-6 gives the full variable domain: DGGITQSPKYLFRKEGQNVTLSCEQNLNHDAMYWYRQDPGQGLRLIYYSQIVNDFQKGDIAEGYSVSREKKESFPLTVTSAQKNPTAFYLCASSNGGDSPLHFGNGTRLTVT.

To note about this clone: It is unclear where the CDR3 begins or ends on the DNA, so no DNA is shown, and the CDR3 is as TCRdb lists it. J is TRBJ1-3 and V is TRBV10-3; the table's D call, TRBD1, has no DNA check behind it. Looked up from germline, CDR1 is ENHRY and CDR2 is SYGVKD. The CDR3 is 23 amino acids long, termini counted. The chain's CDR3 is CAISGVGSGTDTARATTPKTVYF.

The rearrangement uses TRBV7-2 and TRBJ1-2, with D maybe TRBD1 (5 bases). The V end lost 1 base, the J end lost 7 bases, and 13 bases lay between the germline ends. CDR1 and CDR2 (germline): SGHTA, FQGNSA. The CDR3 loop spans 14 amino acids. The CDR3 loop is CASSLGGREVGYTF. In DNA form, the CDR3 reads TGTGCCAGCAGCTTAGGGGGCAGGGAGGTTGGCTACACCTTC.

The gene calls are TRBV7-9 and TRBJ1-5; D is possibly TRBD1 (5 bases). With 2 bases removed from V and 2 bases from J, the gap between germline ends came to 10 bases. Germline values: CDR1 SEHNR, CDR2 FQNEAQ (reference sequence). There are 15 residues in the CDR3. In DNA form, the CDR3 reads TGTGCCAGCAGCTTAAGCAGGGTTGGCAATCAGCCCCAGCATTTT. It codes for CASSLSRVGNQPQHF.

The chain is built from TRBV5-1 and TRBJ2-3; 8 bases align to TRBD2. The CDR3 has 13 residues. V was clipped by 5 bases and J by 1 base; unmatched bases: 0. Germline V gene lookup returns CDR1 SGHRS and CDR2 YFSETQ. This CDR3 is CASSSGGTDTQYF. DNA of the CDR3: TGCGCCAGCAGTAGCGGGGGCACAGATACGCAGTATTTT.

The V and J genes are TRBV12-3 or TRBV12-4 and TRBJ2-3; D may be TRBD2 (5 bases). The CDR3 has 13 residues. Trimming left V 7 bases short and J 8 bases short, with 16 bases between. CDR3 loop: CASKLGQAGTQYF. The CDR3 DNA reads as TGTGCCAGCAAGCTAGGGCAGGCGGGTACGCAGTATTTT.

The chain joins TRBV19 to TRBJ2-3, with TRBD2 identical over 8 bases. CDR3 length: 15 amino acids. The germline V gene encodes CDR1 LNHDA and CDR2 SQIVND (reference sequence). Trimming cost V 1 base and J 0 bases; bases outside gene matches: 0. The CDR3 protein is CASSIAGGSTDTQYF. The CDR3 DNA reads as TGTGCCAGTAGTATAGCGGGAGGGAGCACAGATACGCAGTATTTT.

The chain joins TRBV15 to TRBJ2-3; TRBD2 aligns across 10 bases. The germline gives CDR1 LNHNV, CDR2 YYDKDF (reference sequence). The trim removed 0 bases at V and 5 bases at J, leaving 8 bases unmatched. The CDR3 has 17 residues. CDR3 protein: CATSRDGAGGHQDTQYF. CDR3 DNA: TGTGCCACCAGCAGAGACGGAGCGGGGGGGCATCAAGATACGCAGTATTTT.

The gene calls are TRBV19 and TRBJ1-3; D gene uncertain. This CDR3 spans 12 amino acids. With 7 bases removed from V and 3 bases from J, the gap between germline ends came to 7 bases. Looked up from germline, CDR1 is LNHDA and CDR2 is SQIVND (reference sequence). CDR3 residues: CASTTRGNTIYF. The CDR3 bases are TGTGCCAGTACCACACGTGGAAACACCATATATTTT.

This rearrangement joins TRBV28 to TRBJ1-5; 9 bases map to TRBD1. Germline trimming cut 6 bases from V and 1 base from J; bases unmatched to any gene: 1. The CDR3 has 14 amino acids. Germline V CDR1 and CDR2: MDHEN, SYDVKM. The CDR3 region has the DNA TGTGCCAGCAGAGACAGGGGGAGCAATCAGCCCCAGCATTTT. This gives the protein CASRDRGSNQPQHF. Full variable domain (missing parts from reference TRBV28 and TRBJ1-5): DVKVTQSSRYLVKRTGEKVFLECVQDMDHENMFWYRQDPGLGLRLIYFSYDVKMKEKGDIPEGYSVSREKKERFSLILESASTNQTSMYLCASRDRGSNQPQHFGDGTRLSIL.

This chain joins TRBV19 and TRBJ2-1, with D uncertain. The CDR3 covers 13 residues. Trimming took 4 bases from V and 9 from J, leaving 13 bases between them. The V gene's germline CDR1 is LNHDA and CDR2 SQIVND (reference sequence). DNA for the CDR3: TGTGCCAGTAGTACCCGACAAGTCGGTGAGCAGTTCTTC. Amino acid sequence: CASSTRQVGEQFF.

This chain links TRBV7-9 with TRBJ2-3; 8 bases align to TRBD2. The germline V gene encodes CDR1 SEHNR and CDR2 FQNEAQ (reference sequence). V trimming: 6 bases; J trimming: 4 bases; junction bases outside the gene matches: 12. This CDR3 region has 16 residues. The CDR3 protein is CASRFRTSSTPDTQYF. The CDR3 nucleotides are TGTGCCAGCAGATTTAGGACTAGCTCTACTCCAGATACGCAGTATTTT.

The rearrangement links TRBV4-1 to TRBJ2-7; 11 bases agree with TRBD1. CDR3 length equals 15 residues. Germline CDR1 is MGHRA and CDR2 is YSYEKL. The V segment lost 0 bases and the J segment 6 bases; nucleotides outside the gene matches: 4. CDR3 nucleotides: TGCGCCAGCAGCCAAGACGACGGGACAGGGGGCGAGCAGTACTTC. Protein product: CASSQDDGTGGEQYF.

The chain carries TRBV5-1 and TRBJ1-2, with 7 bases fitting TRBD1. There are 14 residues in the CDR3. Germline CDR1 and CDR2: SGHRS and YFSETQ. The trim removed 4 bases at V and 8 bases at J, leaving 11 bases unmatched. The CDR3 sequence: CASSPDRPIGGYTF. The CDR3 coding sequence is TGCGCCAGCAGCCCGGACAGGCCCATCGGGGGCTACACCTTC.

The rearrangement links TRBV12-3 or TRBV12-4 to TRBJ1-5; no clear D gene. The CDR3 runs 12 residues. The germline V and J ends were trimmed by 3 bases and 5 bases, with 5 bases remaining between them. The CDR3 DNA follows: TGTGCCAGCAGTTTGGAGCATCAGCCCCAGCATTTT. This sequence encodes CASSLEHQPQHF.

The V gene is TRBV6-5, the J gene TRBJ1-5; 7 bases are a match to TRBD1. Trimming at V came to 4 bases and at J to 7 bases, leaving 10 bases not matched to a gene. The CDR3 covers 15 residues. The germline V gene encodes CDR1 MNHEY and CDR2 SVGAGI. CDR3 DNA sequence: TGTGCCAGCAGTTGGGACCGACAGGGCGGGCAGCCCCAGCATTTT. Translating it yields CASSWDRQGGQPQHF.

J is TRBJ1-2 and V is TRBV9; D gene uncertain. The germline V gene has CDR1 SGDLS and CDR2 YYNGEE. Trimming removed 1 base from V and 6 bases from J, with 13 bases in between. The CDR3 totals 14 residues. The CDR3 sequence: CASSVIAGGDGYTF. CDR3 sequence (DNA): TGTGCCAGCAGCGTAATCGCCGGCGGTGATGGCTACACCTTC.

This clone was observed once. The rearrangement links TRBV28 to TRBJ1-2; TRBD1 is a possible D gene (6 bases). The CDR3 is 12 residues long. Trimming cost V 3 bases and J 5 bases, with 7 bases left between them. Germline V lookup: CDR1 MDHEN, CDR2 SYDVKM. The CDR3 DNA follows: TGTGCCAGCAGTTTCCAGGGGTATGGCTACACCTTC. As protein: CASSFQGYGYTF.

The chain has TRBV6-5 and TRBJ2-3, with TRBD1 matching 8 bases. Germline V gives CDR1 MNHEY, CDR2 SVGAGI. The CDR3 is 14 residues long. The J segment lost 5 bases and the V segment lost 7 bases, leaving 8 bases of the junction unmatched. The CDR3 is CASNQGANRDTQYF. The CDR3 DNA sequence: TGTGCCAGCAACCAGGGGGCAAACAGAGATACGCAGTATTTT.

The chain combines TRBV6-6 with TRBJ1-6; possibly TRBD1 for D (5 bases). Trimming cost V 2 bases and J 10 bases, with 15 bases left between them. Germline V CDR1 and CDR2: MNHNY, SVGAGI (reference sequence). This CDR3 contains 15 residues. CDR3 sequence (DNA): TGTGCCAGCAGTTACGACCCCCGACAGAGATCACCCCTCCACTTT. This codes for CASSYDPRQRSPLHF.

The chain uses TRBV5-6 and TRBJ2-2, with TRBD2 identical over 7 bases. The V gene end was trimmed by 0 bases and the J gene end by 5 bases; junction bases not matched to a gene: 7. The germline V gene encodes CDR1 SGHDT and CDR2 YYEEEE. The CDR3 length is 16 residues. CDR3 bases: TGTGCCAGCAGCTTGGTACGGGGGGTAGAGACCGGGGAGCTGTTTTTT. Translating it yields CASSLVRGVETGELFF.

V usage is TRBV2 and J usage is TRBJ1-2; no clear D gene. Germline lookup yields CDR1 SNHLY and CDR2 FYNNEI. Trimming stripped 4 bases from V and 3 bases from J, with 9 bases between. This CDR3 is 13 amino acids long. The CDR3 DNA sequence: TGTGCCAGCAGTGTTAGACTTGACTATGGCTACACCTTC. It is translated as CASSVRLDYGYTF. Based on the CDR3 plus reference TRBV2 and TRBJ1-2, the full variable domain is EPEVTQTPSHQVTQMGQEVILRCVPISNHLYFYWYRQILGQKVEFLVSFYNNEISEKSEIFDDQFSVERPDGSNFTLKIRSTKLEDSAMYFCASSVRLDYGYTFGSGTRLTVV.

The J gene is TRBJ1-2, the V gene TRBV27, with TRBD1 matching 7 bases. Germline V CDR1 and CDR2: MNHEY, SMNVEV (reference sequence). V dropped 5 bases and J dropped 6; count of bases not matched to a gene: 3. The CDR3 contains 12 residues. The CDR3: CASSTGVDGYTF. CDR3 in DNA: TGTGCCAGCAGTACAGGGGTAGATGGCTACACCTTC.

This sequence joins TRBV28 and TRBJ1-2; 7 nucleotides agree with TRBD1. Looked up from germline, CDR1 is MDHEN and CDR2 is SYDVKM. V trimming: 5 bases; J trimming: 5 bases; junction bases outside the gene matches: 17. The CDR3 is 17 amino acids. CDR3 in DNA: TGTGCCAGCAGTCCGACGGCGGACAGGCATGGAAGTTATGGCTACACCTTC. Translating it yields CASSPTADRHGSYGYTF.

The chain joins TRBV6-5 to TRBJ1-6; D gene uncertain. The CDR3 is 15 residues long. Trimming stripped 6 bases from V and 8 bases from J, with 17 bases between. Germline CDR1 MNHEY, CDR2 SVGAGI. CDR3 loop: CASRQAGRLDSPLHF. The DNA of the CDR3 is TGTGCCAGCAGGCAGGCAGGTCGTTTGGATTCACCCCTCCACTTT.

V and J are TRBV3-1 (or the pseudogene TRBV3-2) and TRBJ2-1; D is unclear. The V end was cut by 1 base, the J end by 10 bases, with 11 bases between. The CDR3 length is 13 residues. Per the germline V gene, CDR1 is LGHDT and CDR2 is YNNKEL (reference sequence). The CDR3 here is CASSQARAGEQFF. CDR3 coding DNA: TGTGCCAGCAGCCAAGCTAGAGCCGGGGAGCAGTTCTTC.

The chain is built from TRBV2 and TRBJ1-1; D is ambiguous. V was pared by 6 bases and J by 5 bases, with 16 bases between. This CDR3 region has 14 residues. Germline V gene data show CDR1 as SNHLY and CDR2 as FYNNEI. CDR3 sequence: CASRGREFGTEAFF. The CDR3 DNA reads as TGTGCCAGCAGGGGGAGGGAATTTGGGACTGAAGCTTTCTTT.